Described below is a single TCR beta chain sequence and its context. Its antigen is currently unknown. This sample stems from a study of response to subunit inactivated influenza vaccine. Overall study results and limits: Authors suggested seasonal influenza vaccinations each recruit few new T cells.

One entry per CDR3 protein results from TCRdb running MiXCR on the RT-PCR reads. This sample has a few hundred thousand distinct CDR3 sequences, with under 8.5% found just once. Germline V lookup: CDR1 SGHRS, CDR2 YFSETQ. Germline trimming cut 0 bases from V and 8 bases from J; bases unmatched to any gene: 5. This CDR3 comprises 14 residues. The specimen was PBMCs from blood, collected around 2 years after vaccination. The TCR sequence derives from a man between 50 and 69 years old who received an inactivated influenza vaccine. V is TRBV5-1 and J is TRBJ1-2, with 9 bases aligning to TRBD1. In nucleotides, the CDR3 is TGCGCCAGCAGCTTGGGTGACAGGGGGAGCGGCTACACCTTC. As protein: CASSLGDRGSGYTF.